These 23 T cell receptor beta chains were sequenced from one sample in a study of blood T cell repertoires in COVID-19. The repertoire was sequenced with immunoSEQ multiplex PCR; TCRdb's copy has only in-frame clones and lacks some. Here the sample spans about 200,000 clones, 70% to 90% being singletons. Source material: PBMCs or T cells enriched from blood (not recorded which). These receptors originate from a woman aged 35 to 49 with acute COVID-19.

J is TRBJ2-7 and V is TRBV7-9, with TRBD1 matching over 8 bases. The ends lost 5 bases at V and 1 base at J; junction bases unmatched: 7. CDR3 length equals 15 residues. Germline loops: CDR1 SEHNR, CDR2 FQNEAQ (reference sequence). The CDR3 protein is CASSPRDRPSYEQYF. The CDR3 bases are TGTGCCAGCAGCCCAAGGGACAGGCCGTCCTACGAGCAGTACTTC.

V usage is TRBV28 and J usage is TRBJ2-3; D ambiguous. Germline-derived CDR1 and CDR2 are MDHEN and SYDVKM. The CDR3 is 15 amino acids. The V end was cut by 6 bases, the J end by 1 base, with 14 bases between. The CDR3: CASSPQARGTDTQYF. The CDR3 DNA is TGTGCCAGCAGCCCCCAGGCCCGCGGCACAGATACGCAGTATTTT.

The genes are TRBV9 and TRBJ1-3, with D unclear. CDR1 SGDLS and CDR2 YYNGEE come from the germline V gene. CDR3 length: 19 amino acids. Trimming removed 0 bases at V and 0 bases at J, with 19 bases between. The chain's CDR3 is CASSVGLVESVISGNTIYF. The CDR3 DNA reads TGTGCCAGCAGCGTAGGCTTGGTGGAGTCGGTGATCTCTGGAAACACCATATATTTT.

This clone was seen a handful of times. J is TRBJ1-6 and V is TRBV27; 8 bases fit TRBD1. From germline, CDR1 is MNHEY and CDR2 SMNVEV (reference sequence). Germline trimming cut 5 bases from V and 10 bases from J; bases unmatched to any gene: 10. This CDR3 spans 15 amino acids. The DNA for the CDR3 is TGTGCCAGCAGTCTCCTGGACAGGGTATGGTCACCCCTCCACTTT. This gives the protein CASSLLDRVWSPLHF.

The chain uses TRBV6-5 and TRBJ1-2; the match to TRBD1 covers 10 bases. This CDR3 contains 15 residues. Germline trimming cut 5 bases from V and 5 bases from J; bases unmatched to any gene: 8. Germline-derived CDR1 and CDR2 are MNHEY and SVGAGI. The CDR3 nucleotides are TGTGCCAGCAGTCCGGGACAGGGGAATCCTTATGGCTACACCTTC. The encoded protein is CASSPGQGNPYGYTF.

This chain uses TRBV10-1 with TRBJ1-1; no clear D. In germline, CDR1 is WNHNN, CDR2 SYGVQD (reference sequence). The CDR3 covers 16 residues. Trimming left V 0 bases short and J 1 base short, with 12 bases between. The CDR3 nucleotides read TGCGCCAGCAGTGAGTCGCATACGAGCGGGAACACTGAAGCTTTCTTT. This gives the protein CASSESHTSGNTEAFF.

This sequence joins TRBV11-1 and TRBJ2-7, with 9 bases lining up with TRBD2. V lost 4 bases to trimming and J lost 6 bases; unmatched junction nucleotides: 10. CDR3 size: 15 residues. Germline V gene lookup returns CDR1 SGHAT and CDR2 FQDESV (reference sequence). The CDR3 sequence: CASSSRSGSWSEQYF. DNA of the CDR3: TGTGCCAGCAGCTCCCGTAGCGGGAGTTGGTCCGAGCAGTACTTC.

CDR3 in amino acids: CASSPGTSLHSPLHF. CDR3 in DNA: TGTGCCAGCAGCCCCGGGACATCGCTCCATTCACCCCTCCACTTT. The chain is built from TRBV7-9 and TRBJ1-6, with TRBD1 as a possible D gene (6 bases). Trimming took 5 bases from V and 8 from J, leaving 16 bases between them. The CDR3 extends over 15 amino acids. Per the germline V gene, CDR1 is SEHNR and CDR2 is FQNEAQ (reference sequence).

This chain uses TRBV5-1 with TRBJ1-2; tentatively, D is TRBD1 (5 bases). Per the germline V gene, CDR1 is SGHRS and CDR2 is YFSETQ. Between the trimmed V and J ends, which lost 4 bases and 6 bases, there was a span of 16 bases. The CDR3 sequence is 14 residues long. Here the CDR3 reads CASSVTQGADGYTF. CDR3 nucleotide sequence: TGCGCCAGCAGCGTGACTCAAGGGGCTGATGGCTACACCTTC.

The chain carries TRBV6-1 and TRBJ1-5; D gene unclear. Trimming left V 0 bases short and J 4 bases short, with 7 bases between. The germline gives CDR1 MNHNS, CDR2 SASEGT. The CDR3 consists of 14 residues. CDR3 amino acids: CASSEARVNQPQHF. As DNA, the CDR3 is TGTGCCAGCAGTGAAGCGCGTGTTAATCAGCCCCAGCATTTT.

The chain has TRBV19 and TRBJ2-3; TRBD2 aligns across 8 bases. J lost 1 base, V lost 6 bases, and 6 bases had no gene match. Per germline, CDR1 LNHDA and CDR2 SQIVND (reference sequence). The CDR3 length is 15 residues. CDR3 in amino acids: CASSGVSGGTDTQYF. Here the CDR3 DNA reads TGTGCCAGTAGCGGGGTTAGCGGGGGCACAGATACGCAGTATTTT.

This chain links TRBV28 with TRBJ1-3, with D possibly being TRBD1 (5 bases). Germline loops: CDR1 MDHEN, CDR2 SYDVKM. V lost 2 bases, J lost 4 bases, and 12 bases lay in between. CDR3 length: 15 amino acids. The CDR3 protein is CASSLGSPGGNTIYF. CDR3 nucleotides: TGTGCCAGCAGTTTAGGTAGTCCAGGGGGAAACACCATATATTTT. The entire variable domain, with the rest obtained from reference TRBV28 and TRBJ1-3, is as follows: DVKVTQSSRYLVKRTGEKVFLECVQDMDHENMFWYRQDPGLGLRLIYFSYDVKMKEKGDIPEGYSVSREKKERFSLILESASTNQTSMYLCASSLGSPGGNTIYFGEGSWLTVV.

The chain is built from TRBV9 and TRBJ2-3, with TRBD2 as a possible D gene (5 bases). CDR1 is SGDLS and CDR2 is YYNGEE in the germline V gene. CDR3 length: 13 residues. V lost 4 bases and J 6 bases, leaving 12 bases between the germline ends. The CDR3 sequence: CASSSRGGDTQYF. In nucleotides, the CDR3 is TGTGCCAGCAGCTCCCGCGGCGGGGATACGCAGTATTTT.

The CDR3, as DNA: TGTGCCAGCACCGTGACAGACTCTGGGGCCAACGTCCTGACTTTC. This gives the protein CASTVTDSGANVLTF. The V gene is TRBV9, the J gene TRBJ2-6; maybe TRBD1 (5 bases). The CDR3 loop spans 15 amino acids. Germline CDR1 is SGDLS and CDR2 is YYNGEE. V was cut by 6 bases and J by 0 bases, with 10 bases left in between. Filled out from reference TRBV9 and TRBJ2-6, the complete variable domain reads DSGVTQTPKHLITATGQRVTLRCSPRSGDLSVYWYQQSLDQGLQFLIQYYNGEERAKGNILERFSAQQFPDLHSELNLSSLELGDSALYFCASTVTDSGANVLTFGAGSRLTVL.

The chain has TRBV24-1 and TRBJ2-1, with 8 nucleotides matching TRBD1. This CDR3 spans 18 amino acids. Trimming at V came to 3 bases and at J to 4 bases, leaving 13 bases not matched to a gene. The germline CDR1 and CDR2 sequences are KGHDR and SFDVKD. CDR3 in amino acids: CATSDPSPTGAFYNEQFF. CDR3 sequence (DNA): TGTGCCACCAGTGATCCCAGCCCGACAGGGGCCTTTTACAATGAGCAGTTCTTC.

The V and J genes are TRBV15 and TRBJ2-5; D perhaps matches TRBD1 (5 bases). V lost 4 bases and J lost 5, with 14 bases in between. Looked up from germline, CDR1 is LNHNV and CDR2 is YYDKDF (reference sequence). This CDR3 region has 14 residues. The CDR3 DNA follows: TGTGCCACCAGCAAGGGGTTTCAAGAGGAGACCCAGTACTTC. Encoded protein: CATSKGFQEETQYF.

The chain is built from TRBV6-6 and TRBJ1-6; 9 nucleotides match TRBD1. Per the germline V gene, CDR1 is MNHNY and CDR2 is SVGAGI (reference sequence). This CDR3 has 16 amino acids. After removal of 6 bases from V and 9 bases from J, the junction contained 12 bases not matched to a gene. The CDR3, as DNA: TGTGCCAGCAGCCCATCCGGGACAGGGTCTAGTTCACCCCTCCACTTT. Protein: CASSPSGTGSSSPLHF.

This chain connects TRBV19 to TRBJ1-2; D possibly corresponds to TRBD1 (6 bases). The CDR3 runs to 14 residues. V was cut by 6 bases and J by 3 bases, with 14 bases left in between. Germline V gene data show CDR1 as LNHDA and CDR2 as SQIVND (reference sequence). The CDR3 protein is CASRVQGPDYGYTF. The CDR3 DNA follows: TGTGCCAGTAGGGTACAGGGACCGGACTATGGCTACACCTTC.

The chain employs TRBV7-9 and TRBJ2-1; 9 bases are a match to TRBD1. Unmatched junction bases numbered 6, after V lost 2 bases and J lost 10 bases. The CDR3 length is 14 residues. Germline CDR1 SEHNR, CDR2 FQNEAQ (reference sequence). The CDR3 here is CASSLKQGAREQFF. The CDR3 DNA sequence: TGTGCCAGCAGCTTAAAACAGGGGGCACGGGAGCAGTTCTTC.

This clone was counted many times. This chain uses TRBV7-9 with TRBJ2-1; unclear D gene. From germline, CDR1 is SEHNR and CDR2 FQNEAQ (reference sequence). CDR3 length equals 15 residues. V lost 5 bases and J 0 bases, leaving 11 bases between the germline ends. CDR3 residues: CASSPGRSSYNEQFF. Here the CDR3 DNA reads TGTGCCAGCAGCCCCGGTAGGAGCTCCTACAATGAGCAGTTCTTC.

The genes are TRBV12-3 or TRBV12-4 and TRBJ1-5; D is undetermined. The V gene lost 3 bases and the J gene lost 1 base, with 4 bases spanning the gap. This CDR3 region has 13 residues. Here the CDR3 reads CASSLTSNQPQHF. The CDR3 DNA follows: TGTGCCAGCAGTTTGACAAGCAATCAGCCCCAGCATTTT.

This clone came up a few times. The chain couples TRBV27 to TRBJ2-5, with 11 positions matching TRBD1. The length of the CDR3 is 17 residues. V gave up 5 bases and J gave up 4 bases; unmatched junction bases: 12. Germline V CDR1 and CDR2: MNHEY, SMNVEV (reference sequence). CDR3 loop: CASSPLYPGQGGETQYF. CDR3 in DNA: TGTGCCAGCAGTCCACTCTACCCGGGACAGGGGGGAGAGACCCAGTACTTC.

This clone was observed a single time. The chain combines TRBV28 with TRBJ2-1; tentative D call: TRBD2 (5 bases). Between the trimmed V and J ends, which lost 5 bases and 1 base, there was a span of 9 bases. Germline values: CDR1 MDHEN, CDR2 SYDVKM. The CDR3 is 14 amino acids. The CDR3 spells CASSIGNSYNEQFF. The DNA of the CDR3 is TGTGCCAGCAGTATCGGGAATTCCTACAATGAGCAGTTCTTC.